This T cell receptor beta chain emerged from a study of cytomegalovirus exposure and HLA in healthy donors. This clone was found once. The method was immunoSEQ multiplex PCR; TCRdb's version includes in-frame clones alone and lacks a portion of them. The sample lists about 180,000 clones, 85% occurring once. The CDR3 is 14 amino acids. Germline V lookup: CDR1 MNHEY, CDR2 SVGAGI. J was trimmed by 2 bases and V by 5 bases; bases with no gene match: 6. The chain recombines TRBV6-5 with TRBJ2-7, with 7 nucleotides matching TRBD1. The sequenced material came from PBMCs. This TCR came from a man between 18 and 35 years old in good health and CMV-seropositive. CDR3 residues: CASSTGVKTYEQYF. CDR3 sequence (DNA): TGTGCCAGCAGTACAGGGGTCAAAACCTACGAGCAGTACTTC.